This T cell receptor (beta chain) was retrieved from a study of blood T cell repertoires in COVID-19. Looking at the study overall: Some COVID-19 samples were acute and others convalescent; all came from the United States, Italy and Spain.

Seattle enrolled patients during active infection and tracked them longitudinally. The V and J ends lost 4 bases and 4 bases respectively, with 13 bases between them. Germline CDR1 reads LNHDA; CDR2 reads SQIVND (reference sequence). This CDR3 is built from 14 residues. In the authors' methods: How many nucleated cells were present was estimated from reference gene primer amplification. Sequencing used immunoSEQ multiplex PCR; TCRdb keeps in-frame clones, though not all of them. D and trimming were read from the DNA, whereas the V and J calls and clone size are those reported in that table. Of around 100,000 clones in the sample, roughly 90% are singletons; the top ten hold more than 5%.

This TCR was sampled from a man in his 60s with COVID-19, enrolled during active disease. This rearrangement joins TRBV19 to TRBJ2-5; D remains ambiguous. The sequencing input was peripheral blood. The CDR3 sequence is CASSNPTSSETQYF. The CDR3 region has the DNA TGTGCCAGTAGTAACCCAACTTCGTCAGAGACCCAGTACTTC.